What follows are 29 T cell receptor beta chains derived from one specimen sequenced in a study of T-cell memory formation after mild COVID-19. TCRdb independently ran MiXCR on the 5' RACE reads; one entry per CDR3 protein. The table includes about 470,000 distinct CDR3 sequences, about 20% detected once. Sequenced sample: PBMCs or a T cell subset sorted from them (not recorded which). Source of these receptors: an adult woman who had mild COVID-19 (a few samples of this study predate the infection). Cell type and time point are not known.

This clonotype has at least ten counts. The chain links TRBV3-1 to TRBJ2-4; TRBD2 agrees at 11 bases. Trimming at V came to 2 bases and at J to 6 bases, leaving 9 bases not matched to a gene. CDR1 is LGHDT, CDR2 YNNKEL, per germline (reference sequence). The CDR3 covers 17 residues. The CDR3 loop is CASSQISGGVGPNIQYF. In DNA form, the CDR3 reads TGTGCCAGCAGCCAAATTAGCGGGGGGGTTGGGCCAAACATTCAGTACTTC.

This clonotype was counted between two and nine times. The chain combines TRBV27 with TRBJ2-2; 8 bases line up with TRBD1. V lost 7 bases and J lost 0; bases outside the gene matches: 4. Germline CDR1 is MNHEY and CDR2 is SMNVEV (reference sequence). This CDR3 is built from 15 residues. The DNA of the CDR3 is TGTGCCAGCACCCGGACAGGGACGAACACCGGGGAGCTGTTTTTT. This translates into CASTRTGTNTGELFF.

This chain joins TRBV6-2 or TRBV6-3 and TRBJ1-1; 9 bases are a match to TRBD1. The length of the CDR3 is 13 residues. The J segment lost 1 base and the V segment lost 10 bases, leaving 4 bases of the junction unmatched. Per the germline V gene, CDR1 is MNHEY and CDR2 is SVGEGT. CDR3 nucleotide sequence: TGTGCCATAGGACAGGGGAGGAACACTGAAGCTTTCTTT. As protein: CAIGQGRNTEAFF.

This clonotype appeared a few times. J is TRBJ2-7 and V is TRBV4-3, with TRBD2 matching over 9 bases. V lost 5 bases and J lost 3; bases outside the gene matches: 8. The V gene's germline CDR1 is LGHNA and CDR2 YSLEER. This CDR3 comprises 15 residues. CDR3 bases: TGCGCCAGCAGCGAAGGAGCGGGAGGCCTCTACGAGCAGTACTTC. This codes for CASSEGAGGLYEQYF.

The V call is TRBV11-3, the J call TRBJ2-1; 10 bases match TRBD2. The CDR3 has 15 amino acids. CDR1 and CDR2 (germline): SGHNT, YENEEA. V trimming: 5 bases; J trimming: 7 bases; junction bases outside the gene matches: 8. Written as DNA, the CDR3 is TGTGCCAGCAGCCTCCGAGCGGGAGGGGTAAATGAGCAGTTCTTC. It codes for CASSLRAGGVNEQFF.

CDR3 bases: TGCGCCAGCAGCCCGGGGGGACTAGCCTGGAATGAGCAGTTCTTC. Protein product: CASSPGGLAWNEQFF. The V gene is TRBV5-1, the J gene TRBJ2-1; 9 nucleotides align to TRBD2. This CDR3 spans 15 amino acids. V lost 4 bases and J lost 7; bases outside the gene matches: 9. From germline, CDR1 is SGHRS and CDR2 YFSETQ.

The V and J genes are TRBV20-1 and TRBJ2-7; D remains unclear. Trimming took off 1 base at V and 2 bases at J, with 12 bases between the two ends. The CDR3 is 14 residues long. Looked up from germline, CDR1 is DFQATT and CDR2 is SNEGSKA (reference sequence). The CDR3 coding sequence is TGCAGTGCTAGAGGCCGGAACCCGACCTACGAGCAGTACTTC. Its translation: CSARGRNPTYEQYF.

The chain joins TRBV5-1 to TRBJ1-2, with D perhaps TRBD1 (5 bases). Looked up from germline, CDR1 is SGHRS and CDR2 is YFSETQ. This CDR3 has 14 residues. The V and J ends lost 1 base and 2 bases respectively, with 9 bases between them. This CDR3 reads CASSLPGWNYGYTF. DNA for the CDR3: TGCGCCAGCAGCTTGCCAGGGTGGAACTATGGCTACACCTTC.

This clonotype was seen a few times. CDR3 loop: CATSDLRDRGPGEQFF. CDR3 nucleotides: TGTGCCACCAGTGATTTGCGGGACAGGGGTCCGGGTGAGCAGTTCTTC. The V and J genes are TRBV24-1 and TRBJ2-1; TRBD1 aligns across 10 bases. Trimming cost V 0 bases and J 9 bases; bases outside gene matches: 7. CDR3 size: 16 residues. Germline V lookup: CDR1 KGHDR, CDR2 SFDVKD.

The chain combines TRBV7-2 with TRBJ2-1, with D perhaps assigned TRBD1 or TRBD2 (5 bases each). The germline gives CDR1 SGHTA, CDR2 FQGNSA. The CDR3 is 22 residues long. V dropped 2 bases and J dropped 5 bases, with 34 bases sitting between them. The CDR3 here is CASSLRGSGMERPRDRDNEQFF. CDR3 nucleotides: TGTGCCAGCAGCTTAAGAGGTTCCGGGATGGAACGACCAAGGGACCGGGACAATGAGCAGTTCTTC.

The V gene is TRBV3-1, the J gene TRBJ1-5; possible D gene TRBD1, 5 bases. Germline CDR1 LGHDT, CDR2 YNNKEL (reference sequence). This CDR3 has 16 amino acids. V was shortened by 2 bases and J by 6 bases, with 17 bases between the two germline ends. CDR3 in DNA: TGTGCCAGCAGCCAAAGAGGGACGGGTGATAGTCAGCCCCAGCATTTT. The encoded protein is CASSQRGTGDSQPQHF.

The CDR3 sequence: CASSYTRGSEAFF. The CDR3, as DNA: TGTGCCAGCAGTTACACCAGGGGCAGTGAAGCTTTCTTT. The genes are TRBV6-2 or TRBV6-3 and TRBJ1-1, with D possibly matching TRBD1 (6 bases). The germline gives CDR1 MNHEY, CDR2 SVGEGT. CDR3 length: 13 residues. V lost 2 bases and J lost 7, with 11 bases in between.

CDR3 sequence: CASSLKTLTIGNTEAFF. DNA of the CDR3: TGTGCCAGCAGTTTAAAGACTCTTACGATCGGGAACACTGAAGCTTTCTTT. The chain uses TRBV12-3 or TRBV12-4 and TRBJ1-1, with D unresolved. V was cut by 2 bases and J by 1 base, with 17 bases left in between. CDR3 length: 17 residues.

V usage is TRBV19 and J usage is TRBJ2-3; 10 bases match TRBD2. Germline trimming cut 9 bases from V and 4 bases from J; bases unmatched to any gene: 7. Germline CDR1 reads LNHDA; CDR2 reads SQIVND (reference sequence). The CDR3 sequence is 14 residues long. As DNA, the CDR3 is TGTGCCAGCCGTCGAGCGGGAGGGTCAGATACGCAGTATTTT. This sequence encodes CASRRAGGSDTQYF.

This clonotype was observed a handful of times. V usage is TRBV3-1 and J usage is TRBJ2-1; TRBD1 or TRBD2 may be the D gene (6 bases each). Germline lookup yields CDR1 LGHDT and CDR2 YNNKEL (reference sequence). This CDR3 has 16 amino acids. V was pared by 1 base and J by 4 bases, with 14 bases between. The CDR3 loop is CASSQVPGAPYNEQFF. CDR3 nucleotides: TGTGCCAGCAGCCAAGTCCCGGGGGCCCCGTACAATGAGCAGTTCTTC.

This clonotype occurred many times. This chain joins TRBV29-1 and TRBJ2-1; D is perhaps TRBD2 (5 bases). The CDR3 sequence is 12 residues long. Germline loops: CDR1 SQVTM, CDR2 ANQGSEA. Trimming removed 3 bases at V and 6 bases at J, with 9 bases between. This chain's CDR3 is CSVDWTPNEQFF. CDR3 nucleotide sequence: TGCAGCGTTGACTGGACTCCCAATGAGCAGTTCTTC.

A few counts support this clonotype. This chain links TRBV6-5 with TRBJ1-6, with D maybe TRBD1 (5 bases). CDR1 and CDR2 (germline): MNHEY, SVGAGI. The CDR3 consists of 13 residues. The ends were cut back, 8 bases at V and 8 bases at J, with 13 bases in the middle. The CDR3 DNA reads TGTGCCAGCTCCCAGGGAGTTTATTCACCCCTCCACTTT. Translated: CASSQGVYSPLHF.

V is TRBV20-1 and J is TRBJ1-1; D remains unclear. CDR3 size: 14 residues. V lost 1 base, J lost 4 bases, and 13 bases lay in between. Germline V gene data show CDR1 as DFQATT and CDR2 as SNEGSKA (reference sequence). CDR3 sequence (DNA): TGCAGTGCTAGAGGTCTCTCGAAGGGCACTGAAGCTTTCTTT. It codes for CSARGLSKGTEAFF.

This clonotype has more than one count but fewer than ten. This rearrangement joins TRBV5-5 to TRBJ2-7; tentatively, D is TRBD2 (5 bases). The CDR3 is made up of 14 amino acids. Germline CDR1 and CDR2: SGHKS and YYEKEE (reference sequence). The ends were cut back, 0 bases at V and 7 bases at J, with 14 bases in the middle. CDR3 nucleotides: TGTGCCAGCAGCTTGGCCGGGGTCCCCCCGGAGCAGTACTTC. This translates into CASSLAGVPPEQYF.

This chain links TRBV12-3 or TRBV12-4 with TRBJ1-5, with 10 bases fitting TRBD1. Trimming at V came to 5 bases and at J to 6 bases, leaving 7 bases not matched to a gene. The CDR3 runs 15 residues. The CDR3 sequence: CASSLDRGISQPQHF. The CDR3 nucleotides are TGTGCCAGCAGTCTGGACAGGGGGATATCTCAGCCCCAGCATTTT.

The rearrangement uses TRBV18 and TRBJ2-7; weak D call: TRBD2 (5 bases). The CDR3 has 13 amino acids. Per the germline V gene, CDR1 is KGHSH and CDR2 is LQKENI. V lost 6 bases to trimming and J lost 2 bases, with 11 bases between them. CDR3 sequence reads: CASSVGAAYEQYF. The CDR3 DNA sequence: TGTGCCAGCTCGGTCGGAGCGGCCTACGAGCAGTACTTC.

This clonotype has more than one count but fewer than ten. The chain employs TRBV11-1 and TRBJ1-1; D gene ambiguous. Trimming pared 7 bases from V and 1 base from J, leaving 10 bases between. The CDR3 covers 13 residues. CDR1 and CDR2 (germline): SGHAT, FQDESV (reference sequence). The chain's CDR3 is CASTPRGNTEAFF. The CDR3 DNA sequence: TGTGCCAGCACCCCCCGGGGGAACACTGAAGCTTTCTTT. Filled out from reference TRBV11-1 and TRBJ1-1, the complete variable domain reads EAEVAQSPRYKITEKSQAVAFWCDPISGHATLYWYRQILGQGPELLVQFQDESVVDDSQLPKDRFSAERLKGVDSTLKIQPAELGDSAMYLCASTPRGNTEAFFGQGTRLTVV.

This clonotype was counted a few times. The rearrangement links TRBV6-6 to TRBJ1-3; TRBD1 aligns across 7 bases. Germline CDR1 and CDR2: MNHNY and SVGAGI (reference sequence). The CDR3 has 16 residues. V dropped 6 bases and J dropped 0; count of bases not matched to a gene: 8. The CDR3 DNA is TGTGCCAGCAGGGATACAGGGGCAGTCTCTGGAAACACCATATATTTT. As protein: CASRDTGAVSGNTIYF.

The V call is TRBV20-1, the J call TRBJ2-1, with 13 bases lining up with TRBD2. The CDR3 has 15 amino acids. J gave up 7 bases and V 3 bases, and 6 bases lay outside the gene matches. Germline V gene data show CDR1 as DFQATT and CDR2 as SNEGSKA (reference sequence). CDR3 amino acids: CSASLGLAGLNEQFF. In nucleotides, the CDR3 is TGCAGTGCTAGTTTGGGACTAGCGGGATTGAATGAGCAGTTCTTC.

The CDR3 DNA follows: TGTGCCAGCAGCGAGACCCCCGGGGTAGCGGTTTTCGACTCTGGGGCCAACGTCCTGACTTTC. Translated: CASSETPGVAVFDSGANVLTF. The chain recombines TRBV12-3 or TRBV12-4 with TRBJ2-6; D perhaps matches TRBD2 (6 bases). With 6 bases removed from V and 0 bases from J, the gap between germline ends came to 27 bases. The CDR3 is made up of 21 amino acids.

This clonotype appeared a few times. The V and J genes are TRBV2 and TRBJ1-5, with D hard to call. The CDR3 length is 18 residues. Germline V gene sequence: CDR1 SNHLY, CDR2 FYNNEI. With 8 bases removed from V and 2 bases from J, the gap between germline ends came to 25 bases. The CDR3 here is CASPEGGRRIGGNQPQHF. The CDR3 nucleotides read TGTGCCAGCCCCGAAGGTGGCCGGAGGATTGGGGGCAATCAGCCCCAGCATTTT.

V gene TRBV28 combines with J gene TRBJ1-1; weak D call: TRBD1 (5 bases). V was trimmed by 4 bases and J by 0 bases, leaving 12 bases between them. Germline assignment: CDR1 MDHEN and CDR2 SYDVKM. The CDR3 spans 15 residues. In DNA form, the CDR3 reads TGTGCCAGCAGTTCACCGCAGGGTATGAACACTGAAGCTTTCTTT. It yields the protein CASSSPQGMNTEAFF.

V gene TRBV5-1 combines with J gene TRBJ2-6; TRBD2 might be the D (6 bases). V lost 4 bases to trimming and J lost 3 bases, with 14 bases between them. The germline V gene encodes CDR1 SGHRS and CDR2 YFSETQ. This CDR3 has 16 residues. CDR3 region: CASSPRPGGGANVLTF. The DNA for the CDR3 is TGCGCCAGCAGCCCACGACCCGGGGGTGGGGCCAACGTCCTGACTTTC.

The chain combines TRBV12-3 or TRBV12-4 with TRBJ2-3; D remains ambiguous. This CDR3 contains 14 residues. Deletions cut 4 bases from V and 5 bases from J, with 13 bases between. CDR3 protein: CASSSSGLEDTQYF. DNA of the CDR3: TGTGCCAGCAGTTCCTCTGGGCTAGAAGATACGCAGTATTTT.